The rows below give T cell receptor beta chains drawn from one sample of a study of beta chain features in type 1 diabetes. This table comes from immunoSEQ multiplex PCR, and its TCRdb copy is limited to in-frame clones, with some not included. This table holds 100,000 to 150,000 clones, roughly 15% found once. The sequencing input was central memory CD4+ T cells from blood. The source is a man aged 25 to 40 with type 1 diabetes. Both conserved end residues are part of each CDR3. The D gene is left open where the match is weak. A clone size is listed for some rows: how often the clone was seen (once, few, many), or a class if it is expanded.

v_gene	d_gene	j_gene	len	abundance	CDR3aa	CDR3nt
TRBV6-5	NA	TRBJ2-3	13	few	CASNPQGTDTQYF	TGTGCCAGCAATCCACAGGGCACAGATACGCAGTATTTT
TRBV7-7	NA	TRBJ1-6	14	few	CASSSGQYNSPLHF	TGTGCCAGCAGCTCGGGACAATATAATTCACCCCTCCACTTT
TRBV7-3	TRBD2	TRBJ2-1	15	NA	CASSPGTSPNNEQFF	TGTGCCAGCAGCCCTGGGACTAGCCCCAACAATGAGCAGTTCTTC
TRBV2	NA	TRBJ2-4	12	few	CASATELNIQYF	TGTGCCAGCGCGACAGAGTTAAACATTCAGTACTTC
TRBV4-3	NA	TRBJ2-4	14	few	CASSSGSESDIQYF	TGCGCCAGTAGCTCGGGGAGCGAGTCCGACATTCAGTACTTC
TRBV5-1	NA	TRBJ2-2	14	few	CATLTAPNTGELFF	TGCGCCACCCTGACAGCGCCCAACACCGGGGAGCTGTTTTTT
TRBV9	TRBD1	TRBJ2-2	16	NA	CASSAWAGGIPGELFF	TGTGCCAGCAGCGCCTGGGCAGGGGGCATCCCCGGGGAGCTGTTTTTT
TRBV4-3	TRBD1	TRBJ1-5	15	many	CASSQDYRGTQPQHF	TGCGCCAGCAGCCAAGACTACAGGGGTACTCAGCCCCAGCATTTT
TRBV7-9	TRBD1	TRBJ2-1	16	NA	CASSSGQGTNYNEQFF	TGTGCCAGCAGCTCCGGACAGGGGACAAACTACAATGAGCAGTTCTTC
TRBV20-1	NA	TRBJ1-4	11	NA	CSASSGEKLFF	TGCAGTGCCTCTTCGGGAGAAAAACTGTTTTTT
TRBV6-5	NA	TRBJ1-2	13	few	CASSYSDSLGYTF	TGTGCCAGCAGTTACTCCGACAGTCTGGGCTACACCTTC
TRBV6-1	NA	TRBJ2-7	14	NA	CASSELSSLDEQYF	TGTGCCAGCAGTGAACTTAGCAGCCTTGACGAGCAGTACTTC
TRBV5-1	TRBD1	TRBJ1-2	14	NA	CASSATGALDGYTF	TGCGCCAGCAGCGCGACAGGGGCACTGGATGGCTACACCTTC